These T cell receptor beta chains were read from a single sample in a study of siplizumab effects on memory and regulatory T cells. Profiling relied on immunoSEQ multiplex PCR, and the TCRdb table lists in-frame clones only, not all of them. The sample gives over 35,000 clones, 70% to 90% of which show up once; around 0.25% is in the top ten. The specimen sequenced was naive CD4+ T cells sorted from blood. Receptor source: a human donor in good health. Both conserved end residues are trimmed from each CDR3.

v_call cdr3_aa
TRBV7-2 ASSLAAPAAF
TRBV19 ASSQGTNTEAF
TRBV19 ASSWQGGEKLF
TRBV19 ASGTSGYEQF
TRBV7-9 ASSPPGGRGTDTQY
TRBV4-1 ASSQGQGRFSYNEQF
TRBV10-2 ASSELGTSGSYEQY
TRBV28 ASGGGQGIEKLF
TRBV27 ASSLKGQGAYEQY
TRBV11-2 ASSSTVRAAGELF
TRBV6-1 ASRPTVPGVYEQY
TRBV6-4 ASSRQGAGDEQF
TRBV15 ATSRGGELF
TRBV5-1 ASSSDSLGRAQY
TRBV5-1 ASTDLSNTGELF
TRBV7-2 ASSLDRDVSPLH
TRBV5-1 ASSSSGGAAGYT
TRBV5-6 ASSLLNTIY
TRBV6-5 ASSRDTRTTEAF
TRBV30 AWRTGATEAF
TRBV18 ASSPPSAASYNEQF
TRBV5-4 ASSLDPSGEAQY
TRBV21-1 ASSKRDRGTEAF
TRBV4-1 ASSQTGYYGYT
TRBV2 ASSEFGDSYGYT
TRBV11-2 ASSFRDGGYEQY
TRBV28 ASSLSSYEQY
TRBV11-2 ACASFGRRIIRVA
TRBV19 ASRYTSNTGELF
TRBV6-4 ASRLALNSGKLF
TRBV7-3 ASSPQGAQETQY
TRBV18 ASSPSGGTDTQY
TRBV27 ASSSTNLMGGPGNTIY
TRBV27 ASSLRSRGETQY
TRBV29-1 SVEGTGRVGYT
TRBV9 ASSVGGPAAEQY
TRBV19 ASTTGGPWTGELF
TRBV7-2 ASSKGGLGGNTIY
TRBV7-7 ASSPGLAGGRGQETQY
TRBV19 ASSIFQTNSPLH
TRBV4-1 ASSHSWVRTGREKLF
TRBV5-1 ASSLTQGNYEQY
TRBV19 ASSIDHAGMNTEAF
TRBV5-1 ASSRWTGDVGYGYT
TRBV11-2 ASSFQLGSDTQY
TRBV6-5 ASSLHGMNTEAF
TRBV2 ASSVGYGGDTQY
TRBV12-2 ASREGSRKNMNTEAF
TRBV5-1 ASSFRDTQY
TRBV7-2 ASSFTYAYEQY
TRBV2 ASSEAEARNYGYT
TRBV4-2 ASSQEAQGGQPQH
TRBV5-1 ASTPGAGWDTQY
TRBV19 ASRPRTGSYEQY
TRBV5-6 ASSLRRGYMNTEAF